The text below deals with one T cell receptor (beta chain). These data are taken from a study of blood T cell repertoires in COVID-19. The germline V gene has CDR1 SGDLS and CDR2 YYNGEE. Trimming took 3 bases from V and 5 from J; bases not matched to a gene: 2. This CDR3 is built from 14 residues. Original processing methods: How many nucleated cells were present was estimated from reference gene primer amplification. Profiling relied on immunoSEQ multiplex PCR, and the TCRdb table lists in-frame clones only, not all of them. D and trimming were read from the DNA, whereas the V and J calls and clone size are those reported in that table. The sample holds some 200,000 clones, about 85% seen once.

The sample taken for sequencing was peripheral blood. This receptor was obtained from a woman between 18 and 29 years old who had recovered from COVID-19. V gene TRBV9 combines with J gene TRBJ2-1, with 10 nucleotides matching TRBD2. The CDR3 DNA reads as TGTGCCAGCAGCGCCGGACTAGCGGACAATGAGCAGTTCTTC. As protein: CASSAGLADNEQFF.